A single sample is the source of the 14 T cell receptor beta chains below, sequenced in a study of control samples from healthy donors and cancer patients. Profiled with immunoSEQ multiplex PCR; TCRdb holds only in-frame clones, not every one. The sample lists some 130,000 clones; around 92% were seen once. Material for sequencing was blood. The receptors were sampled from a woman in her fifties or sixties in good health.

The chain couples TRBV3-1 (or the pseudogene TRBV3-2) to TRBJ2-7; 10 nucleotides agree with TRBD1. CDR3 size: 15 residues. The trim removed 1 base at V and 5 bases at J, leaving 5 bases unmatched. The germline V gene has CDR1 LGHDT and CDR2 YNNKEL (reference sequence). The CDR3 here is CASSQGTGGFNEQYF. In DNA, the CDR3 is TGTGCCAGCAGCCAAGGGACAGGGGGGTTCAACGAGCAGTACTTC.

CDR3 in DNA: TGTGCCAGCAGCGGATGGACAGATCTGGACACTGAAGCTTTCTTT. It codes for CASSGWTDLDTEAFF. The V and J genes are TRBV9 and TRBJ1-1; perhaps TRBD1 as D (6 bases). V lost 3 bases and J lost 3, with 15 bases in between. This CDR3 spans 15 amino acids. Germline V gene sequence: CDR1 SGDLS, CDR2 YYNGEE.

The CDR3 protein is CASSVGVNYGTDTQYF. CDR3 nucleotides: TGTGCCAGCAGCGTAGGGGTAAATTATGGCACAGATACGCAGTATTTT. The chain links TRBV9 to TRBJ2-3; no clear D gene. V was trimmed by 0 bases and J by 1 base, leaving 12 bases between them. The germline CDR1 and CDR2 sequences are SGDLS and YYNGEE. This CDR3 has 16 amino acids.

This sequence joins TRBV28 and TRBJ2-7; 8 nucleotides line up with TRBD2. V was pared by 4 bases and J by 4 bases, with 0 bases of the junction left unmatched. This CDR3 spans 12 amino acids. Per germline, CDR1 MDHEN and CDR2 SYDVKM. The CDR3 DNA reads TGTGCCAGCAGTTCGGGGGGGTACGAGCAGTACTTC. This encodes CASSSGGYEQYF. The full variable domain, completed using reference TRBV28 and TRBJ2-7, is DVKVTQSSRYLVKRTGEKVFLECVQDMDHENMFWYRQDPGLGLRLIYFSYDVKMKEKGDIPEGYSVSREKKERFSLILESASTNQTSMYLCASSSGGYEQYFGPGTRLTVT.

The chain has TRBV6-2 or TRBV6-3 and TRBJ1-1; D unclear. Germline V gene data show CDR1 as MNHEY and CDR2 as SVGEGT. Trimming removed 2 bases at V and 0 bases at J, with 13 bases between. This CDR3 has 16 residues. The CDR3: CASSYAGPGLNTEAFF. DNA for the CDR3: TGTGCCAGCAGTTACGCAGGCCCGGGCCTGAACACTGAAGCTTTCTTT.

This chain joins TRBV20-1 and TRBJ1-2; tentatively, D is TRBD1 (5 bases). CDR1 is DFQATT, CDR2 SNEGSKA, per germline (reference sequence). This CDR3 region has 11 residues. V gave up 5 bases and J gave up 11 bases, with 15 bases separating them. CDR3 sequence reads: CSAGGRGGYTF. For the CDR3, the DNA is TGCAGTGCTGGGGGTAGGGGAGGGTACACCTTC.

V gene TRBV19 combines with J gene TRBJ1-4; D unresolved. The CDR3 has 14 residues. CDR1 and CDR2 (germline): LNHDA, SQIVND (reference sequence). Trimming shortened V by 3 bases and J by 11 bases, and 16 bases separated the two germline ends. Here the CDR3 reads CASSISQNTEKLFF. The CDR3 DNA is TGTGCCAGTAGTATTTCCCAAAACACGGAGAAACTGTTTTTT.

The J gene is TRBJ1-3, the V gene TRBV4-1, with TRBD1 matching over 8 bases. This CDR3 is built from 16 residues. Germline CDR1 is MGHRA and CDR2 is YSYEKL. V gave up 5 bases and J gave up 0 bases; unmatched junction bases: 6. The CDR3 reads CASSARQGRSGNTIYF. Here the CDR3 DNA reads TGCGCCAGCAGCGCCAGACAGGGGCGCTCTGGAAACACCATATATTTT.

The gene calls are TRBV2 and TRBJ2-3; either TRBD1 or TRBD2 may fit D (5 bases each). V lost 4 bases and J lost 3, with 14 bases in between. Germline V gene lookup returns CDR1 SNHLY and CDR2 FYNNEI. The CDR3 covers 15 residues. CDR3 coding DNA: TGTGCCAGCAGTGCGAGGCTAGAGGGGACAGATACGCAGTATTTT. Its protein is CASSARLEGTDTQYF.

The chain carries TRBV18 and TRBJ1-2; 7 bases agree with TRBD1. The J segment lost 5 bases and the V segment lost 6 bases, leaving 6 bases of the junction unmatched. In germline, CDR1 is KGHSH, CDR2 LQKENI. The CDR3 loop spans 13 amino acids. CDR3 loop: CASSPGQRYGYTF. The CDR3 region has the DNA TGTGCCAGCTCCCCGGGACAGAGGTATGGCTACACCTTC.

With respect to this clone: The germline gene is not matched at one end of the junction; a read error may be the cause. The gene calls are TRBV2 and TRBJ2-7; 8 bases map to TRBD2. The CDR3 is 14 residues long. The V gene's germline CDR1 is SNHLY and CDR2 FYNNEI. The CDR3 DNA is TGTGCCAGCAGTCAAGCGGGGGACTACTACGAGCAGTACTTC. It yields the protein CASSQAGDYYEQYF.

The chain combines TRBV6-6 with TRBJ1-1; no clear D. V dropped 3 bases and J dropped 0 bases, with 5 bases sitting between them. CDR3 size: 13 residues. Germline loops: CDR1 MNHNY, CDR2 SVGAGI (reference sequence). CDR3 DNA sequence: TGTGCCAGCAGTTATCGCTTGAACACTGAAGCTTTCTTT. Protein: CASSYRLNTEAFF.

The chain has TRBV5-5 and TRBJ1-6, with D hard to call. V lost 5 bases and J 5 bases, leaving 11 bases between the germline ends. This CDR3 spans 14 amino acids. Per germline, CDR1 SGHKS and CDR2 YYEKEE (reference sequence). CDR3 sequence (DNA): TGTGCCAGCAGGACCCTGACCGATAATTCACCCCTCCACTTT. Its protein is CASRTLTDNSPLHF.

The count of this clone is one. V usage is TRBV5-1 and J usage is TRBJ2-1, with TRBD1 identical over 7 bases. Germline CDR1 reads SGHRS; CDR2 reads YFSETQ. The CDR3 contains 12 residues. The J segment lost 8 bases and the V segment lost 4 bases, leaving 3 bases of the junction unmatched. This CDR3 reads CASSPGGDEQFF. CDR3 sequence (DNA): TGCGCCAGCAGCCCAGGGGGAGATGAGCAGTTCTTC.